This is a list of T cell receptor beta chains from one sample in a study of shared clonotypes between healthy human individuals. Profiling relied on immunoSEQ multiplex PCR, and the TCRdb table lists in-frame clones only, not all of them. Of about 1.5 million clones listed, 95% to 99% are singletons. The sample taken for sequencing was naive CD4+ T cells sorted from blood. The receptors come from a man aged 25-40 years in good health. Both conserved end residues are trimmed from each CDR3.

j_call v_call cdr3_aa
TRBJ2-7 TRBV9 ASSVEAGDSYEQY
TRBJ2-7 TRBV18 ASSPLPSGSSSPYEQY
TRBJ2-1 TRBV7-2 ASSRFWGSQDAFNEQF
TRBJ2-7 TRBV18 ASSPQILSADEQY
TRBJ2-7 TRBV14 ASSSEREFGEQY
TRBJ1-4 TRBV5-1 ASSLGQGVHEKLF
TRBJ2-1 TRBV5-1 ASSDTGGSHEQF
TRBJ1-1 TRBV5-1 ASSTGTGLWNTEAF
TRBJ2-1 TRBV10-3 AISEFYNEQF
TRBJ1-1 TRBV11-1 ASSPRDNSNANTEAF
TRBJ2-1 TRBV28 ASSTNRGLQF
TRBJ2-7 TRBV5-4 ASSTPTGSSYEQY
TRBJ2-3 TRBV6-5 ASSYSAGGNTDTQY
TRBJ2-3 TRBV27 ASRTGTGYTDTQY
TRBJ1-1 TRBV10-3 AIKASLNTEAF
TRBJ2-1 TRBV2 ASGTGLHEQF
TRBJ1-4 TRBV15 ATSRDGGLSNEKLF
TRBJ1-5 TRBV7-9 ASSLAPGDNQPQH
TRBJ2-7 TRBV5-1 ASSSETSGRGHEQY
TRBJ2-4 TRBV18 ASSPRPGMIAKNIQY
TRBJ1-5 TRBV19 ASSLGPNPNQPQH
TRBJ2-3 TRBV14 ASSQVGGVVNTQY
TRBJ1-4 TRBV18 ASSPLRIQREKLF
TRBJ2-1 TRBV18 ASSPASVRFFDEQF
TRBJ2-2 TRBV11-2 ASSSGLAGGIGELF
TRBJ2-2 TRBV18 ASSGLAPGELF
TRBJ2-7 TRBV5-6 ASSLGQAAYEQY
TRBJ2-7 TRBV7-2 ASSLKEASGSFYEQY
TRBJ1-1 TRBV28 ASSLAKGRKVEAF
TRBJ2-4 TRBV5-4 ASSLAKEAKNIQY
TRBJ2-1 TRBV28 ASNKIGNSYNEQF
TRBJ1-4 TRBV5-1 ASSPLTGGSEKLF
TRBJ2-7 TRBV29-1 SATFGLNRFPLSSYEQY
TRBJ1-1 TRBV29-1 SVAPQGPEAF
TRBJ2-7 TRBV6-5 ASRPGPQLYEQY
TRBJ2-7 TRBV7-2 ASSLSGMRDRGRGQY
TRBJ2-1 TRBV7-6 ASSPLGGTRDNEQF
TRBJ1-4 TRBV15 ATSHRMGILTEKLF
TRBJ2-1 TRBV29-1 SVDGVLSSYNEQF
TRBJ1-2 TRBV19 ASTLIGASGYT
TRBJ1-5 TRBV7-2 ASSLVPNQPQH
TRBJ2-7 TRBV28 ASSPGTSAYEQY
TRBJ2-1 TRBV6-1 ASSDYIRDIRNEQF
TRBJ2-7 TRBV7-6 ASSFGAGGTQSEQY
TRBJ2-5 TRBV28 ASSRKTQY
TRBJ2-5 TRBV5-4 ASRDRGRRYETQY
TRBJ2-1 TRBV5-4 ASSFLASAHNEQF
TRBJ2-7 TRBV28 ASSFRAGWRAPFEKYEQY
TRBJ2-1 TRBV19 ASSPIGRDYNEQF
TRBJ2-3 TRBV29-1 SVGRLAVEGDTQY